This T cell receptor (beta chain) was observed in a study of T cells in Graves' hyperthyroidism and ophthalmopathy. The CDR3 consists of 13 residues. Per the germline V gene, CDR1 is GTSNPN and CDR2 is SVGIG (reference sequence). Trimming removed 0 bases from V and 1 base from J, with 6 bases in between. Broader study findings: Blood also carried most thyroid clonotypes expanded above 0.001. Model-based prediction identified ophthalmopathy a median around 6.5 months prior to its onset.

Amplification yielded TCR beta CDR3 regions, with RNA transcripts as the source. A first-round RT-PCR of the TCR CDR3 used the HTBI primer set. A single record per CDR3 protein comes from TCRdb applying MiXCR to the multiplex PCR reads. Of 280,000 or so distinct CDR3 sequences detected, around 25% appear once; the ten largest clones hold approximately 30%. Worth noting for this clonotype: Antigen: not known.

The chain links TRBV30 to TRBJ1-1; D gene uncertain. Sequencing was performed on blood. This TCR derives from a man aged 35 to 55 with Graves' hyperthyroidism that later progressed to Graves' ophthalmopathy. The CDR3 protein is CAWSVVRNTEAFF. As DNA, the CDR3 is TGTGCCTGGAGTGTAGTCCGGAACACTGAAGCTTTCTTT.